The 9 T cell receptor beta chains given below trace back to one sample, sequenced in a study of blood T cell repertoires in COVID-19. TCRdb's table, derived via immunoSEQ multiplex PCR, lists solely in-frame clones and lacks some. Here the sample spans about 290,000 clones, just under 90% being singletons. Input material: peripheral blood. The receptor source for this set is a woman under 40 with COVID-19, enrolled during active disease.

The V gene is TRBV7-6, the J gene TRBJ2-7; D perhaps matches TRBD2 (6 bases). This CDR3 has 15 amino acids. V was trimmed by 1 base and J by 6 bases, leaving 16 bases between them. Looked up from germline, CDR1 is SGHVS and CDR2 is FNYEAQ. In DNA form, the CDR3 reads TGTGCCAGCAGCTTAGGGGACTCCCGGGCGGTCGAGCAGTACTTC. This encodes CASSLGDSRAVEQYF.

The chain is built from TRBV6-5 and TRBJ1-5, with a weak D call TRBD1 (6 bases). The CDR3 covers 15 residues. V was clipped by 4 bases and J by 4 bases, with 14 bases between them. Germline lookup yields CDR1 MNHEY and CDR2 SVGAGI. This CDR3 reads CASSFSGESNQPQHF. CDR3 coding DNA: TGTGCCAGCAGTTTTTCAGGGGAGTCTAATCAGCCCCAGCATTTT.

The CDR3 coding sequence is TGTGCCAGCAAGAGGATCGAGTCCTACGAGCAGTACTTC. It is translated as CASKRIESYEQYF. This chain links TRBV27 with TRBJ2-7; no clear D. Germline CDR1 reads MNHEY; CDR2 reads SMNVEV (reference sequence). The CDR3 extends over 13 amino acids. The V end was cut by 7 bases, the J end by 1 base, with 11 bases between.

This sequence joins TRBV6-5 and TRBJ1-1, with a tentative D call TRBD1 (5 bases). V dropped 2 bases and J dropped 1 base, with 8 bases sitting between them. Germline lookup yields CDR1 MNHEY and CDR2 SVGAGI. The CDR3 extends over 14 amino acids. DNA for the CDR3: TGTGCCAGCAGTTACAGGACACGGAACACTGAAGCTTTCTTT. Translating gives CASSYRTRNTEAFF.

The DNA for the CDR3 is TGTGCCAGCAGAGAAATGAGGAATAGATTCTATGGCTACACCTTC. Translated, it gives CASREMRNRFYGYTF. The rearrangement uses TRBV5-4 and TRBJ1-2; D is ambiguous. Trimming took 5 bases from V and 4 from J, leaving 18 bases between them. Germline lookup yields CDR1 SGHNT and CDR2 YYREEE (reference sequence). This CDR3 contains 15 residues.

This clone was picked up one time. The chain joins TRBV13 to TRBJ2-1; D call uncertain. The V gene's germline CDR1 is PRHDT and CDR2 FYEKMQ (reference sequence). The CDR3 has 12 residues. Trimming cost V 4 bases and J 5 bases, with 6 bases left between them. The CDR3 reads CASSSKNNEQFF. The CDR3 DNA reads as TGTGCCAGCAGCTCCAAAAACAATGAGCAGTTCTTC.

This sequence joins TRBV6-1 and TRBJ2-1, with D possibly TRBD2 on 5 matching bases. CDR3 length equals 15 residues. The germline V and J ends were trimmed by 2 bases and 3 bases, with 11 bases remaining between them. The germline V gene encodes CDR1 MNHNS and CDR2 SASEGT. This chain's CDR3 is CASSEFVSDYNEQFF. CDR3 DNA sequence: TGTGCCAGCAGTGAATTTGTTAGCGACTACAATGAGCAGTTCTTC.

The chain is built from TRBV10-2 and TRBJ1-5; TRBD1 is a possible D gene (6 bases). V was trimmed by 4 bases and J by 7 bases, leaving 23 bases between them. The CDR3 totals 17 residues. In germline, CDR1 is WSHSY, CDR2 SAAADI. CDR3 in DNA: TGCGCCAGCAGTGGCCGGGACACCCTCATAGGAGACCAGCCCCAGCATTTT. This gives the protein CASSGRDTLIGDQPQHF.

This clone was observed once. The V and J genes are TRBV6-5 and TRBJ1-1, with a possible D match to TRBD1 (6 bases). With 5 bases removed from V and 1 base from J, the gap between germline ends came to 14 bases. The CDR3 sequence is 15 residues long. The germline V gene has CDR1 MNHEY and CDR2 SVGAGI. CDR3 sequence (DNA): TGTGCCAGCAGTCCCCCAGACAGGTGGAACACTGAAGCTTTCTTT. Encoded protein: CASSPPDRWNTEAFF.